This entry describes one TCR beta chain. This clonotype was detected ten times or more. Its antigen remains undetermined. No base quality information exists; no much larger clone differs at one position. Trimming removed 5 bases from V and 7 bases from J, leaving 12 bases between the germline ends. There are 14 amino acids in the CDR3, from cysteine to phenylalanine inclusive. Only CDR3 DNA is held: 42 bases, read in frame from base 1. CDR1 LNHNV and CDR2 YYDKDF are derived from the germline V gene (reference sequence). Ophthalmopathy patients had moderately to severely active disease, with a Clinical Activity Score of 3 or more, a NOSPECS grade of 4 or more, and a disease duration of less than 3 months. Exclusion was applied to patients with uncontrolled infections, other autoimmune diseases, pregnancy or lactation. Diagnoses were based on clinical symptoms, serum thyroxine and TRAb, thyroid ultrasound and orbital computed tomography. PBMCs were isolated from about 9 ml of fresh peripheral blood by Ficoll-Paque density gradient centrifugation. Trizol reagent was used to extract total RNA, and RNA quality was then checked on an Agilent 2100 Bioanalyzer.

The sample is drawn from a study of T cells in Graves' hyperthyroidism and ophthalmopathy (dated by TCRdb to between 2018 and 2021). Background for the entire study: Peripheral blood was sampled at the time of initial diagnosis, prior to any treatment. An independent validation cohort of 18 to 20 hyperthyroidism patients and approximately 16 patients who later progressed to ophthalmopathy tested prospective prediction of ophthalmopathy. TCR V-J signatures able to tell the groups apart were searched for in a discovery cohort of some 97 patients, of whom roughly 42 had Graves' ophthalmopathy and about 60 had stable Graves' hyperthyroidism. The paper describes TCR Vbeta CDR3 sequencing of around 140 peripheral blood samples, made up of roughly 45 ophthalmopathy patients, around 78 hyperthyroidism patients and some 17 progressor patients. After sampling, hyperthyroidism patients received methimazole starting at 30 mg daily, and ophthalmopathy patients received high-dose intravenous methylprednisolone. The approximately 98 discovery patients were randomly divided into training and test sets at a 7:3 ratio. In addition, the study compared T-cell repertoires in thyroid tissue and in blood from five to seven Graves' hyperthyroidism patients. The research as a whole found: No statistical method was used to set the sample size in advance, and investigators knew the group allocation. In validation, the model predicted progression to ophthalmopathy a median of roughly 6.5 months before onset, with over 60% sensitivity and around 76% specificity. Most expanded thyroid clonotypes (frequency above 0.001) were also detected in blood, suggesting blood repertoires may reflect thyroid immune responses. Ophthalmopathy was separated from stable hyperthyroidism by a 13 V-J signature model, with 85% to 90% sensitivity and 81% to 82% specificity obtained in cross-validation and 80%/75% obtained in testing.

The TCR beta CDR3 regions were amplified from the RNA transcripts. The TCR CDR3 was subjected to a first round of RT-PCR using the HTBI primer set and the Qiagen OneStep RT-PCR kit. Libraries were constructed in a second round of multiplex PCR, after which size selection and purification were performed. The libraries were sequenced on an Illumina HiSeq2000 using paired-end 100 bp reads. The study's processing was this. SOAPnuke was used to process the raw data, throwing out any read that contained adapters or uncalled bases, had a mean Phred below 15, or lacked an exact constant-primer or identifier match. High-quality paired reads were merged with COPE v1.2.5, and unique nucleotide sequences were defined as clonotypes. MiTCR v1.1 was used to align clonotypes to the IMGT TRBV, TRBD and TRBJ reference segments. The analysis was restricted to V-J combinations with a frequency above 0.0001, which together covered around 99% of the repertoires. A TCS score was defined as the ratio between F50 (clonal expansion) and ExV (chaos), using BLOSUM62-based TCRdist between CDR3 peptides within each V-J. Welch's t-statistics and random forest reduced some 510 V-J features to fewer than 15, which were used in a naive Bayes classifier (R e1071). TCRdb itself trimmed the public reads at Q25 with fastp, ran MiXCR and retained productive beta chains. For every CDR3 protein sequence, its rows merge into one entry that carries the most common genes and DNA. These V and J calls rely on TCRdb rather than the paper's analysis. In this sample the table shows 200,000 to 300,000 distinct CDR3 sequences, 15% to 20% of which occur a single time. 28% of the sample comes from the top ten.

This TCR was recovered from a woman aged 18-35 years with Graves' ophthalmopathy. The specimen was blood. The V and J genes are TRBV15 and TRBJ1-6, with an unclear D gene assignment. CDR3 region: CATSRTGSNSPLHF. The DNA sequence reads TGTGCCACCAGCCGGACGGGCTCAAATTCACCCCTCCACTTT.